Listed below are T cell receptor beta chains from one sample, sequenced in a study of cytomegalovirus exposure and HLA in healthy donors. The table came from immunoSEQ multiplex PCR; TCRdb's copy has only in-frame clones and leaves some out. The data show about 110,000 clones, 75% seen once. The sample was PBMCs. Receptor source: a male donor in good health and CMV-seropositive. Both conserved end residues are part of each CDR3. The order of the fields is J gene, V gene, D gene, clone size, CDR3 protein, CDR3 DNA. The D gene is left open where the match is weak. Size is omitted from some rows. Given values are once, few, many or a class for expanded clones.

TRBJ2-5 | TRBV6-1 | NA | NA | CASSESSGTPHETQYF | TGTGCCAGCAGTGAGTCCTCCGGGACTCCCCACGAGACCCAGTACTTC
TRBJ2-7 | TRBV5-6 | NA | NA | CASSPRDWSYEQYF | TGTGCCAGCAGCCCCCGGGACTGGTCCTACGAGCAGTACTTC
TRBJ2-5 | TRBV5-1 | NA | NA | CASSRGGRTETQYF | TGCGCCAGCAGCCGAGGGGGAAGGACGGAGACCCAGTACTTC
TRBJ2-3 | TRBV28 | TRBD2 | few | CASSRGGRTDTQYF | TGTGCCAGCAGTCGCGGGGGGCGCACAGATACGCAGTATTTT
TRBJ2-4 | TRBV6-5 | TRBD2 | once | CASRPGLAGGNIQYF | TGTGCCAGCAGACCAGGACTAGCGGGAGGGAACATTCAGTACTTC
TRBJ2-3 | TRBV6-5 | NA | NA | CASSPNQGSTQYF | TGTGCCAGCAGCCCCAACCAGGGGAGTACGCAGTATTTT
TRBJ1-4 | TRBV4-3 | TRBD1 | NA | CASSRQGTNEKLFF | TGCGCCAGCAGCCGACAGGGGACTAATGAAAAACTGTTTTTT
TRBJ2-3 | TRBV7-2 | NA | few | CASIRQKDTQYF | TGTGCCAGCATTCGACAGAAAGATACGCAGTATTTT
TRBJ2-7 | TRBV11-2 | TRBD2 | NA | CASSLEAGGPEQYF | TGTGCCAGCAGCTTAGAAGCGGGAGGGCCCGAGCAGTACTTC
TRBJ1-5 | TRBV6-5 | TRBD1 | few | CASSEQGAGQPQHF | TGTGCCAGCAGCGAACAGGGGGCCGGGCAGCCCCAGCATTTT
TRBJ2-3 | TRBV7-3 | TRBD2 | few | CASSPRAGGPDTQYF | TGTGCCAGCAGCCCAAGAGCGGGAGGGCCAGATACGCAGTATTTT
TRBJ2-1 | TRBV4-3 | TRBD2 | few | CASSHDSSGGADEQFF | TGCGCCAGCAGCCACGATTCTAGCGGGGGGGCAGATGAGCAGTTCTTC
TRBJ1-5 | TRBV6-5 | NA | NA | CASSYSGQVNQPQHF | TGTGCCAGCAGTTACTCGGGGCAGGTAAATCAGCCCCAGCATTTT
TRBJ1-5 | TRBV28 | NA | NA | CASSLGSPRENQPQHF | TGTGCCAGCAGTTTGGGCTCTCCGAGGGAAAATCAGCCCCAGCATTTT
TRBJ1-2 | TRBV10-3 | TRBD1 | few | CAISGTGGGYTF | TGTGCCATCAGTGGGACAGGGGGCGGCTACACCTTC
TRBJ2-5 | TRBV5-6 | NA | NA | CASSRIREQYF | TGTGCCAGCAGCAGGATCCGGGAGCAGTACTTC